This TCR beta chain was recovered during a study of T cell responses to AZD1222 COVID-19 vaccine. Overall study results and limits: Nearly half of unique spike-specific TCRs reportedly avoided B.1.351 and B.1.1.7 mutated regions. Spike was spanned by vaccine-associated CD4 TCRs, with dominance at 160-218 and 743-854.

Comment on this clone: Its antigen is as yet unknown.

Only in-frame clones appear in the TCRdb table, and some are missing; sequencing was by immunoSEQ multiplex PCR. The sample lists about 130,000 clones, 80% to 90% seen once, with roughly a sixth in the top ten. The CDR3 covers 17 residues. CDR1 SGHNT and CDR2 YYREEE come from the germline V gene (reference sequence). V was pared by 4 bases and J by 7 bases, with 23 bases between. The rearrangement uses TRBV5-4 and TRBJ2-2; possible D gene TRBD1, 5 bases. This sequence originates from an adult in good health. The starting material was peripheral blood, obtained on day 0 of MenACWY control vaccination. The CDR3 here is CASSLGRPGLLSGELFF. CDR3 in DNA: TGTGCCAGCAGCCTGGGGCGGCCAGGCCTATTAAGCGGGGAGCTGTTTTTT.